This T cell receptor beta chain was profiled in a study of shared T cell receptors in the human thymus. Only in-frame clones appear in the TCRdb table, and some are missing; sequencing was by immunoSEQ multiplex PCR. This sample has about 660,000 clones; approximately 88% occur once, and the top ten carry about 0.01%. Germline loops: CDR1 GTSNPN, CDR2 SVGIG (reference sequence). There are 16 residues in the CDR3. V shed 3 bases and J 0 bases; nucleotides not matched to a gene: 5. These records were also assigned to another study, of human thymus T cells. That work states: Donors consisted of healthy Finnish infants (having corrective surgery for congenital heart defects). Thymic material originated from resections removed in the course of corrective heart surgery. Apparent skewing of V and J gene usage characterized both thymic and blood repertoires. Related research described strongly overlapping thymic repertoires in unrelated people.

This chain links TRBV30 with TRBJ1-3; the match to TRBD1 covers 10 bases. Sequenced material: thymocytes. The TCR originated in a boy younger than two with a congenital heart defect. The CDR3 DNA is TGTGCCTGGAGGCCGGGACAGGGGACCTCTGGAAACACCATATATTTT. Amino acids: CAWRPGQGTSGNTIYF.